The sequence of this T cell receptor beta chain was determined in a study of T cell responses to AZD1222 COVID-19 vaccine. Study-wide points: Sampled repertoires all dated from after the peak T cell response. White British people made up most donors, females outnumbered males, and clonal diversity was possibly underestimated. Increases in Spike-specific TCR breadth and depth were seen after two AZD1222 doses. Unmutated variant regions are reportedly targeted by nearly half of spike-specific TCRs.

Sequencing used immunoSEQ multiplex PCR; TCRdb keeps in-frame clones, though not all of them. The sample contains some 110,000 clones, approximately 83% of which appear only once. CDR1 and CDR2 (germline): SGHKS, YYEKEE (reference sequence). V gave up 1 base and J gave up 0 bases, with 21 bases separating them. CDR3 length equals 19 residues. Concerning this clone: What it recognizes is unknown.

This receptor was obtained from an adult in good health. The rearrangement links TRBV5-5 to TRBJ2-3; D call uncertain. The sequencing here drew on peripheral blood, taken on day 0 of AZD1222 vaccination. The CDR3 coding sequence is TGTGCCAGCAGCTTGCGTACCAGAGGTTCAGCCACTAGCACAGATACGCAGTATTTT. Residues: CASSLRTRGSATSTDTQYF.